This T cell receptor (beta chain) was captured in a study of human T cells and chemical hapten exposure (dated by TCRdb to about 2021). In the study overall: For sensitization, 2% DPC in acetone was applied to a 2 cm by 2 cm area of upper inner arm skin. Approximately 28 alopecia patients provided blood for TCR sequencing at one to four time points (pre-sensitization, 2, 6 and 24 weeks). Weekly therapeutic DPC doses were additionally applied to the scalp of patients throughout the roughly 25-week study period. Patch testing on the upper back used Finn chambers containing 0.01% DPC, with scoring done after 6 days according to International Contact Dermatitis Research Group standards. Libraries were pooled for sequencing, and variation in per-sample TCR yields was attributed mainly to small differences in library volumes within the pool. This study followed changes in the peripheral blood TCR repertoire in vivo during primary and secondary sensitization of alopecia patients to the hapten diphenylcyclopropenone (DPC). The mostly female patient cohort included alopecia areata with under or over 50% scalp involvement, alopecia totalis and alopecia universalis. Blood was sampled from patients pre-sensitization (week 0) and at 2, 6 and about 24 weeks after DPC sensitization. Overall study results and their limits: DPC sensitization did not change how many TCRs were above 1 in 1000 frequency, and no evidence was found of alterations in global repertoire structure. After repeated subsampling, changes were observed in the strength of the expansion versus patch-test correlation and in the threshold at which the correlation became significant. Compared with pre-sensitization or healthy control sets, expanded TCRs formed significantly more large CDR3 similarity clusters, which is consistent with antigen-driven responses. The number of PT1 expanded TCRs positively correlated with patch test score, significant at thresholds 8, 16 and 32 but not 4. All patients had alopecia, a presumed autoimmune disease, so their immune response might differ from that of healthy individuals.

Library preparation used RACE. Sequencing relied on a NextSeq 500. During library preparation, unique molecular identifiers were attached to individual cDNA molecules so that TCRs could be counted quantitatively and reproducibly. For every blood RNA sample, sequencing covered both the TCR alpha and TCR beta chains. As for how the authors treated the data: Samples had a median of about 96,000 TCRs, with a range from roughly 23,224 to 750,000. V, J and CDR3 annotation of the TCR reads was carried out using the Decombinator software suite. To make PS versus PT1 abundance plots, every sample was subsampled to the same number of TCRs (28,000). TCRs were defined as expanded if absent before sensitization and observed at least eight times at the 2-week time point. TCRdb reprocessed the public reads (quality trimming at Q25 with fastp, clone calling with MiXCR) and kept in-frame beta chains. Here each entry gathers all rows of one CDR3 protein and keeps the most common genes and DNA. These V and J calls rely on TCRdb rather than the paper's analysis. The sample table lists nearly 80,000 distinct CDR3 sequences, around 10% of them with a count of one. 1.3% to 1.5% of the sample is taken by the ten largest.

CDR1 and CDR2 are read off the germline V gene (reference sequence) as LGHDT and YNNKEL. V and J are truncated by 7 bases and 4 bases respectively, leaving an intervening sequence of 10 bases. The cysteine opens and the phenylalanine closes a CDR3 of 12 amino acids. Only the CDR3 DNA is retained, 36 bases long and in frame from the first base. Interpreted using the paper, the time point label stands for: patch test 1, 2 weeks after DPC sensitization. The treatment or condition label, as the study defines it: therapeutic diphenylcyclopropenone sensitization with weekly scalp DPC. At every patch-test visit, the blood draw took place before the patch test was put on. Patients were considered eligible if aged 18 to 70, diagnosed with alopecia and deemed suitable for DPC therapy, and patients were excluded if pregnant. Total RNA was extracted from unfractionated whole blood collected in Tempus Blood RNA tubes.

This clonotype turned up a few times. Its antigen remains undetermined. The input lacks base qualities; no much larger clone sits a single base away. The sequencing used whole blood, collected in connection with sensitization to the hapten diphenylcyclopropenone (DPC). The receptor was derived from a woman aged 45-59 years with alopecia areata. Some clones in this sample may be carry-over from other donors' samples. The sequence is built from TRBV3-1 and TRBJ1-1; the D gene is unclear. CDR3 reads: CASNGGGTEAFF. Read as DNA, the sequence is TGTGCCAGCAATGGCGGAGGCACTGAAGCTTTCTTT.